This T cell receptor beta chain was found in a study of shared clonotypes between healthy human individuals. This clone showed up just a few times. The antigen is undetermined. Some clones are missing from TCRdb's copy, which holds only in-frame ones; the method was immunoSEQ multiplex PCR. This table holds about 670,000 clones, approximately 79% found once. Overall study results and limits: Investigators expected sequencing depth to affect clonotype sharing among donors. Enrolling few donors narrowed the genetic and exposure-history diversity that was represented.

The sequence came from a woman in her twenties or thirties in good health. Sequenced sample: memory CD4+ T cells sorted from blood. The subset denotes: CD45RA-negative fraction.

The CDR3, as DNA: TGTGCCAGTAGCCGGGGACAGGGTTATGGCTACACCTTC. Translated: CASSRGQGYGYTF. The chain carries TRBV19 and TRBJ1-2; TRBD1 matches at 9 bases. The ends lost 6 bases at V and 5 bases at J; junction bases unmatched: 4. Per the germline V gene, CDR1 is LNHDA and CDR2 is SQIVND (reference sequence). The CDR3 length is 13 residues.